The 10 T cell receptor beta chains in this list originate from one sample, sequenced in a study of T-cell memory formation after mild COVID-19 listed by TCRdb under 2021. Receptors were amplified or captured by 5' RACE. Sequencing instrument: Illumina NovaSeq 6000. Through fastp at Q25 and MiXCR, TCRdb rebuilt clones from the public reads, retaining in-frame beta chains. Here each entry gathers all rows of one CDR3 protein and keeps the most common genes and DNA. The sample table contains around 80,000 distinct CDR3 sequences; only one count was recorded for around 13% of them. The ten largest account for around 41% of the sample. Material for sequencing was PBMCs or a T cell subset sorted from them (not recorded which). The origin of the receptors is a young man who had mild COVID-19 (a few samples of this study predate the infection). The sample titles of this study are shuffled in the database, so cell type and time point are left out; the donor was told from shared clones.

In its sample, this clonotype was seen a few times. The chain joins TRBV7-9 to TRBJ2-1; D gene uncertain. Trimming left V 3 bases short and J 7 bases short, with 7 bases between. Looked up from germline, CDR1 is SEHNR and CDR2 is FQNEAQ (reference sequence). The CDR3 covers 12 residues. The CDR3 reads CASSLFRNEQFF. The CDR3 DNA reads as TGTGCCAGCAGCTTGTTTAGGAATGAGCAGTTCTTC.

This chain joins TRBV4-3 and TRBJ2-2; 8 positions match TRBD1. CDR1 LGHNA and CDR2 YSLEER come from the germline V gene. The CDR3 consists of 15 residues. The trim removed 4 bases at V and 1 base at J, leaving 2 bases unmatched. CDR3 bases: TGCGCCAGCAGCCCTGACAGGGGGAACACCGGGGAGCTGTTTTTT. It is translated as CASSPDRGNTGELFF.

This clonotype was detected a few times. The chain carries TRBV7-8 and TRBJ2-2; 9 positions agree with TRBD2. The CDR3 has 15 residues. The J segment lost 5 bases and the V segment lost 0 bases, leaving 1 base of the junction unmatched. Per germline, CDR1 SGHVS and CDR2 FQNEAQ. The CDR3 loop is CASSLAAGGTGELFF. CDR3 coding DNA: TGTGCCAGCAGCTTAGCGGCGGGGGGGACCGGGGAGCTGTTTTTT.

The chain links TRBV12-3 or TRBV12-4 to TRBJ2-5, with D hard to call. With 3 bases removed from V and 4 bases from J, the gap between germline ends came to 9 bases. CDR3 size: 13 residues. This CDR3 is CASSFSNTETQYF. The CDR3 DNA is TGTGCCAGCAGTTTCTCAAACACAGAGACCCAGTACTTC.

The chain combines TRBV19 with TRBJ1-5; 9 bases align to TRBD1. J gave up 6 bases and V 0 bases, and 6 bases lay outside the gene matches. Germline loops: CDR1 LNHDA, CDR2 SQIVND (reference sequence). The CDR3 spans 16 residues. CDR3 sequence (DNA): TGTGCCAGTAGTATAGACCCGGACAGGGGACGTCAGCCCCAGCATTTT. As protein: CASSIDPDRGRQPQHF.

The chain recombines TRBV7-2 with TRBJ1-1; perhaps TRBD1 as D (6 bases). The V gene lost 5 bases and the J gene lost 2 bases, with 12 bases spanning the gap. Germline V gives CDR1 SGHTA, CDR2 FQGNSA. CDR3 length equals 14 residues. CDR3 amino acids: CASSPGAGNTEAFF. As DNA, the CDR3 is TGTGCCAGCAGCCCGGGGGCTGGAAACACTGAAGCTTTCTTT.

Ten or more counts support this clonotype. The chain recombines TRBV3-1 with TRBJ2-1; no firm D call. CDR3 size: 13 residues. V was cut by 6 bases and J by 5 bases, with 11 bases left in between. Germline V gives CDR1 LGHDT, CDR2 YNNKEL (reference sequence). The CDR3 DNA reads TGTGCCAGCAGAGGGCCTGGGGACAATGAGCAGTTCTTC. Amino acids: CASRGPGDNEQFF.

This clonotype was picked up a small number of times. The DNA for the CDR3 is TGTGCCAGCTTCCCGTGGGACAGACGCCCAGATACGCAGTATTTT. Translating gives CASFPWDRRPDTQYF. The genes are TRBV6-6 and TRBJ2-3; 7 bases are shared with TRBD1. V shed 8 bases, J shed 4 bases, and the junction held 12 bases outside the gene matches. The CDR3 has 15 residues. Germline values: CDR1 MNHNY, CDR2 SVGAGI (reference sequence).

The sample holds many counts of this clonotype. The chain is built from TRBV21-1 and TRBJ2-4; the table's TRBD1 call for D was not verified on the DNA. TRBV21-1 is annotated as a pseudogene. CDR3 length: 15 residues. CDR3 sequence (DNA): TGTGCCAGCAGCAGGACCGAGACAGGGGGGGACATTCAGTACTTC. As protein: CASSRTETGGDIQYF.

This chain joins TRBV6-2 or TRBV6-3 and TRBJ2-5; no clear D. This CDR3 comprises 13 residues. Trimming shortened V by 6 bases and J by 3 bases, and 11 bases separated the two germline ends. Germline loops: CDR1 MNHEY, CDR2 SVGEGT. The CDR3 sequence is CASSPTSEETQYF. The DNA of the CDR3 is TGTGCCAGCAGCCCCACTTCTGAAGAGACCCAGTACTTC.